This passage covers 20 T cell receptor beta chains from one sample sequenced in a study of post-analysis software for immune sequencing data (dated by TCRdb to between 2015 and 2017). Their antigen targets remain unknown. Paper-wide results and their limitations: Roughly 5 TRBV segments, including TRBV5-6, TRBV5-1 and TRBV20-1, were significantly more frequent in patients than controls.

The library came from PCR. Sequencer: Illumina HiSeq 2500. To reduce PCR and sequencing biases, unique molecular identifiers were incorporated into the TCR beta cDNA libraries. The public reads were reprocessed in TCRdb via fastp at Q25 and MiXCR, keeping in-frame beta chains. All rows with the same CDR3 protein become a single entry with the most common DNA and genes. This sample has 740,000 or so distinct CDR3 sequences in its table, and roughly 58% of those were observed once. Together, the top ten hold under 6% of the sample. Sequenced sample: blood. These receptors all come from a girl aged 10 to 17 with multiple sclerosis.

This clonotype has a handful of counts. The chain couples TRBV2 to TRBJ2-1, with D unresolved. The CDR3 has 12 residues. The germline V gene encodes CDR1 SNHLY and CDR2 FYNNEI. V was trimmed by 7 bases and J by 9 bases, leaving 13 bases between them. The CDR3: CASMELPSEQFF. The CDR3 nucleotides read TGTGCCAGCATGGAGCTCCCAAGTGAGCAGTTCTTC.

This clonotype was seen only a few times. This chain joins TRBV27 and TRBJ2-1, with D possibly matching TRBD1 (5 bases). CDR3 length: 16 amino acids. The V gene lost 9 bases and the J gene lost 3 bases, with 21 bases spanning the gap. The germline V gene has CDR1 MNHEY and CDR2 SMNVEV (reference sequence). CDR3 sequence: CASSRSRQINYNEQFF. The CDR3 DNA reads TGTGCCAGTTCTCGCTCTCGACAGATTAACTACAATGAGCAGTTCTTC.

In nucleotides, the CDR3 is TGTGCCAGCAGTTGGGGACTCGCCGTTAGCACAGATACGCAGTATTTT. It translates to CASSWGLAVSTDTQYF. The chain couples TRBV12-3 or TRBV12-4 to TRBJ2-3, with D possibly matching TRBD2 (6 bases). V was trimmed by 4 bases and J by 0 bases, leaving 14 bases between them. The CDR3 totals 16 residues.

The V gene is TRBV4-1, the J gene TRBJ1-2; unclear D gene. The CDR3 sequence is 13 residues long. CDR1 and CDR2 from the germline V gene are MGHRA and YSYEKL. Trimming removed 0 bases from V and 7 bases from J, with 9 bases in between. The CDR3 loop reads CASSQDPGIGYTF. In nucleotides, the CDR3 is TGCGCCAGCAGCCAAGATCCCGGAATTGGCTACACCTTC.

The chain employs TRBV20-1 and TRBJ2-3, with no clear D. Trimming took off 3 bases at V and 3 bases at J, with 16 bases between the two ends. This CDR3 is 15 amino acids long. The germline CDR1 and CDR2 sequences are DFQATT and SNEGSKA (reference sequence). For the CDR3, the DNA is TGCAGTGCTAGGATTTACGGCCGCGAGACAGATACGCAGTATTTT. Amino acid sequence: CSARIYGRETDTQYF.

This clonotype was seen more than once but under ten times. A clone one base away is much larger, so this may be a read error. The CDR3 DNA follows: TGTGCCAGCAGTTTGTGGGGGACGGACTATGACTACACCTTC. The encoded protein is CASSLWGTDYDYTF. The gene calls are TRBV27 and TRBJ1-2; a possible D gene is TRBD1 (5 bases). This CDR3 is 14 amino acids long. CDR1 is MNHEY, CDR2 SMNVEV, per germline (reference sequence).

This chain joins TRBV12-3 or TRBV12-4 and TRBJ2-1; 14 bases fit TRBD2. The length of the CDR3 is 15 residues. The junction had 6 bases not matched to a gene; V was cut back by 6 bases and J by 8 bases. CDR3 sequence (DNA): TGTGCCAGCAGGCCGACTAGCGGGGGGGCCGATGAGCAGTTCTTC. Translating gives CASRPTSGGADEQFF.

The V and J genes are TRBV5-1 and TRBJ2-3; 10 nucleotides agree with TRBD2. The J segment lost 2 bases and the V segment lost 3 bases, leaving 9 bases of the junction unmatched. Per germline, CDR1 SGHRS and CDR2 YFSETQ. The CDR3 is 17 residues long. This chain's CDR3 is CASSSETSGYTTDTQYF. The CDR3 DNA follows: TGCGCCAGCAGCTCGGAGACTAGCGGGTACACCACAGATACGCAGTATTTT.

This clonotype was observed a handful of times. J is TRBJ2-5 and V is TRBV29-1, with 7 positions matching TRBD1. The end of the DNA aligns better with TRBJ2-7, so the J call may be wrong. The CDR3 runs 13 residues. Germline V gives CDR1 SQVTM, CDR2 ANQGSEA. CDR3 sequence: CSAGRGKGYEQYF. The CDR3 DNA follows: TGCAGCGCGGGCAGGGGGAAGGGATACGAGCAGTACTTC.

This clonotype was seen a few times. V is TRBV27 and J is TRBJ2-7; 10 bases align to TRBD1. Germline CDR1 is MNHEY and CDR2 is SMNVEV (reference sequence). Trimming removed 1 base from V and 2 bases from J; junction bases left unmatched: 2. This CDR3 comprises 15 residues. CDR3 residues: CASSLLGTGAYEQYF. CDR3 DNA sequence: TGTGCCAGCAGTTTATTGGGGACAGGGGCCTACGAGCAGTACTTC.

This sequence joins TRBV7-2 and TRBJ2-1; either TRBD1 or TRBD2 may fit D (6 bases each). V was pared by 2 bases and J by 6 bases, with 11 bases between. The CDR3 loop spans 14 amino acids. Germline CDR1 is SGHTA and CDR2 is FQGNSA. CDR3 sequence reads: CASSLRRGGNEQFF. CDR3 DNA: TGTGCCAGCAGCTTACGCAGGGGAGGCAATGAGCAGTTCTTC.

The chain uses TRBV6-6 and TRBJ2-7, with 9 bases matching TRBD2. Unmatched junction bases numbered 4, after V lost 6 bases and J lost 1 base. The CDR3 has 14 amino acids. The germline V gene encodes CDR1 MNHNY and CDR2 SVGAGI (reference sequence). This chain's CDR3 is CASSGREGSYEQYF. In nucleotides, the CDR3 is TGTGCCAGCAGCGGGCGGGAGGGGTCCTACGAGCAGTACTTC.

This clonotype was seen a handful of times. V is TRBV27 and J is TRBJ2-1, with TRBD1 as a possible D gene (6 bases). This CDR3 region has 14 residues. Germline assignment: CDR1 MNHEY and CDR2 SMNVEV (reference sequence). The V end lost 2 bases, the J end lost 8 bases, and 13 bases lay between the germline ends. CDR3 sequence (DNA): TGTGCCAGCAGTTTAAGGGCTGGGGGCTATGAGCAGTTCTTC. This sequence encodes CASSLRAGGYEQFF.

V is TRBV20-1 and J is TRBJ2-1; D may correspond to TRBD1 or TRBD2 (5 bases each). Trimming left V 2 bases short and J 7 bases short, with 18 bases between. In germline, CDR1 is DFQATT, CDR2 SNEGSKA (reference sequence). The CDR3 extends over 15 amino acids. The CDR3 loop reads CSARTGSGGWNEQFF. Written as DNA, the CDR3 is TGCAGTGCTAGAACCGGTTCTGGGGGTTGGAATGAGCAGTTCTTC.

V usage is TRBV4-1 and J usage is TRBJ2-7; TRBD1 matches 10 bases. Trimming removed 0 bases from V and 0 bases from J; junction bases left unmatched: 2. From germline, CDR1 is MGHRA and CDR2 YSYEKL. The CDR3 contains 16 residues. The CDR3, as DNA: TGCGCCAGCAGCCAAGAGGGACAGGGGTACTCCTACGAGCAGTACTTC. Translation: CASSQEGQGYSYEQYF.

V usage is TRBV20-1 and J usage is TRBJ2-3; 10 bases align to TRBD2. CDR1 is DFQATT, CDR2 SNEGSKA, per germline (reference sequence). The CDR3 extends over 15 amino acids. The V gene end was trimmed by 6 bases and the J gene end by 3 bases; junction bases not matched to a gene: 9. The CDR3 loop reads CSAIAPGLATDTQYF. CDR3 in DNA: TGCAGTGCGATAGCCCCGGGACTAGCGACAGATACGCAGTATTTT.

The gene calls are TRBV29-1 and TRBJ2-4; 7 bases agree with TRBD1. The J call could be wrong; TRBJ2-7 is a better fit for the DNA end. The germline gives CDR1 SQVTM, CDR2 ANQGSEA. The CDR3 runs 12 residues. DNA of the CDR3: TGCAGCGGAGGACAGGCGGCCGGCGAGCAGTACTTC. Amino acids: CSGGQAAGEQYF.

The CDR3, as DNA: TGTGCCAGCAGCTTTCGTGCTTCCGAGACCCAGTACTTC. It translates to CASSFRASETQYF. This chain links TRBV5-5 with TRBJ2-4; D is ambiguous. TRBJ2-5 matches the DNA end more closely, so the J call is doubtful. This CDR3 spans 13 amino acids. Germline V lookup: CDR1 SGHKS, CDR2 YYEKEE (reference sequence).

This clonotype was seen a handful of times. The chain combines TRBV29-1 with TRBJ2-7; 13 nucleotides agree with TRBD2. The CDR3 contains 15 residues. V shed 6 bases, J shed 3 bases, and the junction held 8 bases outside the gene matches. Germline CDR1 is SQVTM and CDR2 is ANQGSEA. The CDR3 is CSVATGTSGVYEQYF. The CDR3 DNA is TGCAGCGTAGCTACGGGGACTAGCGGGGTCTACGAGCAGTACTTC.

The CDR3 coding sequence is TGTGCCAGCGGGACTAGCGGGAGGGGATCCTACGAGCAGTACTTC. Its translation is CASGTSGRGSYEQYF. V is TRBV4-2 and J is TRBJ2-7, with 16 positions matching TRBD2. This CDR3 comprises 15 residues. V shed 8 bases and J 1 base; nucleotides not matched to a gene: 2. Germline lookup yields CDR1 LGHNA and CDR2 YNFKEQ.